This T cell receptor (beta chain) derives from a study of PD-1 blockade in classical Hodgkin lymphoma. Study-wide points: Repertoires differed for reasons still undefined, possibly disease activity or prior therapy.

As regards this clone: Its matching antigen is unknown. This CDR3 is also generated by other DNA sequences in the sample.

Each patient experienced a relapse that followed autologous stem cell transplantation, and brentuximab vedotin exposure varied. Germline V gene sequence: CDR1 SGHVS, CDR2 FNYEAQ. The CDR3 has 13 amino acids. V lost 5 bases, J lost 4 bases, and 11 bases lay in between. Generated by immunoSEQ multiplex PCR, the TCRdb table keeps only in-frame clones and is missing some. Here the sample spans 20,000 to 30,000 clones, roughly 80% being singletons. The sample here was peripheral blood mononuclear cells (PBMCs), taken before the second cycle of nivolumab. The V gene is TRBV7-6, the J gene TRBJ1-1, with no clear D. This receptor was identified in a human donor with classical Hodgkin lymphoma. The CDR3 sequence is CASSRRVGTEAFF. The CDR3, as DNA: TGTGCCAGCAGCCGGCGGGTGGGCACTGAAGCTTTCTTT.